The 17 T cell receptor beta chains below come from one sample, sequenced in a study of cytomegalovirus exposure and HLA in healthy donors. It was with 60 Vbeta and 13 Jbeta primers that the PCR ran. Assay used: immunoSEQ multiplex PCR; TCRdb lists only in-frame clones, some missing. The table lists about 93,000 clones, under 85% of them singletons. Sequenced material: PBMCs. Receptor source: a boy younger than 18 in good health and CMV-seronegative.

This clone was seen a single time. The CDR3 loop reads CSVEAWDRVGPKAKNIQYF. Written as DNA, the CDR3 is TGCAGCGTTGAAGCTTGGGACAGGGTCGGACCCAAAGCCAAAAACATTCAGTACTTC. The chain is built from TRBV29-1 and TRBJ2-4, with 9 bases lining up with TRBD1. The trim removed 1 base at V and 0 bases at J, leaving 13 bases unmatched. The CDR3 runs to 19 residues. CDR1 and CDR2 from the germline V gene are SQVTM and ANQGSEA.

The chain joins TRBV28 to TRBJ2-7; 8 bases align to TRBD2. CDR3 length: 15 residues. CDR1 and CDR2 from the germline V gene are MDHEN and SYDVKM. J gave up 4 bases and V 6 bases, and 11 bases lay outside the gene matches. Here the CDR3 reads CASSPGGAGGYEQYF. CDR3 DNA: TGTGCCAGCAGCCCGGGGGGGGCGGGGGGTTACGAGCAGTACTTC.

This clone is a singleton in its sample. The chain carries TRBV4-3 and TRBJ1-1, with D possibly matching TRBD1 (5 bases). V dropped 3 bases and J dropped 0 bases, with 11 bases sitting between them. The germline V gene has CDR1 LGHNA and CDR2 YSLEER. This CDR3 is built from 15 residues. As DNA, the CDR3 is TGCGCCAGCAGCCAGTGGGGGGGGTTGAACACTGAAGCTTTCTTT. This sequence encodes CASSQWGGLNTEAFF.

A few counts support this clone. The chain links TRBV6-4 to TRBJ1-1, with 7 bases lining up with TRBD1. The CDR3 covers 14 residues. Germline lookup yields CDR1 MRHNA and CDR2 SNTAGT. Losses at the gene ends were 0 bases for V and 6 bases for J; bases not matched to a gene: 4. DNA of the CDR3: TGTGCCAGCAGTGACTCTGAGGGGGCGGCTGAAGCTTTCTTT. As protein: CASSDSEGAAEAFF.

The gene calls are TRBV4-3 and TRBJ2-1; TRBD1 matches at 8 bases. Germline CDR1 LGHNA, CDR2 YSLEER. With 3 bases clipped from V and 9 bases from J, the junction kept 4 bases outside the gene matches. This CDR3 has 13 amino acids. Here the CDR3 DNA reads TGCGCCAGCAGCCAGGACAGGGTAATTGAGCAGTTCTTC. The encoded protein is CASSQDRVIEQFF.

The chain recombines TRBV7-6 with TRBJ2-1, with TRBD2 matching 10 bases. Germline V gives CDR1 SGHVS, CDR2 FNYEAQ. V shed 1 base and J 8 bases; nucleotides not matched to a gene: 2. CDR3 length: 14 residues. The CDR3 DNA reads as TGTGCCAGCAGCTTAGGAGCGGGAGGGGATGAGCAGTTCTTC. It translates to CASSLGAGGDEQFF.

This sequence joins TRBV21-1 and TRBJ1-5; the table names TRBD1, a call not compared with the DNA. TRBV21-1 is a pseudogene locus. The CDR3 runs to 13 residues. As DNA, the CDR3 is TGTGCCACCCCGACAGGGGATAATCAGCCCCAGCATTTT. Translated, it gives CATPTGDNQPQHF.

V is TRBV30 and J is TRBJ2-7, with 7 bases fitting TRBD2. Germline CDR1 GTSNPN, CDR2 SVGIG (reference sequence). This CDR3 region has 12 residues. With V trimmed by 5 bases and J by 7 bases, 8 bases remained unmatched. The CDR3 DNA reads TGTGCCTGGGGCGGGAGCTCGGGGGAGCAGTACTTC. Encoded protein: CAWGGSSGEQYF. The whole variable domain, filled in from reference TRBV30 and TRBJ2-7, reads SQTIHQWPATLVQPVGSPLSLECTVEGTSNPNLYWYRQAAGRGLQLLFYSVGIGQISSEVPQNLSASRPQDRQFILSSKKLLLSDSGFYLCAWGGSSGEQYFGPGTRLTVT.

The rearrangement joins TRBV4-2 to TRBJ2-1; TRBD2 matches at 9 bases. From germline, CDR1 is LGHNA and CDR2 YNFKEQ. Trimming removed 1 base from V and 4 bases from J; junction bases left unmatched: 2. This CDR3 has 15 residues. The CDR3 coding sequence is TGTGCCAGCAGCCAAGGGACTAGCGATTACAATGAGCAGTTCTTC. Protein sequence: CASSQGTSDYNEQFF.

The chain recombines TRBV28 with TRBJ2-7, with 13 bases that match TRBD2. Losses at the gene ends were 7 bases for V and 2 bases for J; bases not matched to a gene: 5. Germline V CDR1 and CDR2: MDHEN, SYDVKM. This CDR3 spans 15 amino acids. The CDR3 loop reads CASITGTSGTYEQYF. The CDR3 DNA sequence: TGTGCCAGCATTACCGGGACTAGCGGGACCTACGAGCAGTACTTC.

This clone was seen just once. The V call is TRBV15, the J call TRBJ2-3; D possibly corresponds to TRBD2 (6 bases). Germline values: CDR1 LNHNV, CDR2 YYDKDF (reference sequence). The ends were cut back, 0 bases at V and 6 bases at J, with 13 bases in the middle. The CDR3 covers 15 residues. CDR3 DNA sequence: TGTGCCACCAGCAGAGATGGCGGGGCGGGGGATACGCAGTATTTT. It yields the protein CATSRDGGAGDTQYF. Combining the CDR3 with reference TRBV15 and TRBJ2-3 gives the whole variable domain DAMVIQNPRYQVTQFGKPVTLSCSQTLNHNVMYWYQQKSSQAPKLLFHYYDKDFNNEADTPDNFQSRRPNTSFCFLDIRSPGLGDTAMYLCATSRDGGAGDTQYFGPGTRLTVL.

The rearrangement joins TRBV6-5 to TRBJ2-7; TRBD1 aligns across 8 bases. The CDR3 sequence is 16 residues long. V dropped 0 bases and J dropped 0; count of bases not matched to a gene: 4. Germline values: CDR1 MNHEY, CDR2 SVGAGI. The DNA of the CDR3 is TGTGCCAGCAGTTACTCGCGGACAGGGCCCTCCTACGAGCAGTACTTC. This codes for CASSYSRTGPSYEQYF.

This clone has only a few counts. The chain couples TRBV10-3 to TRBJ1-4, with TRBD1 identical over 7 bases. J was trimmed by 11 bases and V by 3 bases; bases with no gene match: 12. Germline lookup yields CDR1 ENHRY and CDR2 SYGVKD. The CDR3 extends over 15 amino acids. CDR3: CAISDRGLDSKKLFF. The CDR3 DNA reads TGTGCCATCAGTGATAGGGGGCTGGATAGTAAGAAACTGTTTTTT.

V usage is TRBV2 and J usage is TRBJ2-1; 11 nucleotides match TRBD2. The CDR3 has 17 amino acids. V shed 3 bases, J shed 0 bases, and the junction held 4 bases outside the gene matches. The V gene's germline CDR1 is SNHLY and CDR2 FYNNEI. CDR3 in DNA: TGTGCCAGCAGTGACCGAGGGACTAGCGGCTCCTACAATGAGCAGTTCTTC. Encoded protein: CASSDRGTSGSYNEQFF.

The CDR3 loop reads CASSLGAEQETQYF. The CDR3 nucleotides read TGTGCCAGCAGCTTAGGGGCAGAGCAAGAGACCCAGTACTTC. The V call is TRBV7-3, the J call TRBJ2-5, with a weak D call TRBD1 (5 bases). The V end was cut by 2 bases, the J end by 2 bases, with 9 bases between. The CDR3 totals 14 residues. Germline lookup yields CDR1 SGHTA and CDR2 FQGTGA.

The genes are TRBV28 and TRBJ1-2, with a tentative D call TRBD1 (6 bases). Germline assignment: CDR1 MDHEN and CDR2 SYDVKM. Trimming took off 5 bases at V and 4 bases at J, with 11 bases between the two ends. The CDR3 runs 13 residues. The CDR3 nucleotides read TGTGCCAGCAGTCCACGGACAGCCTATGGCTACACCTTC. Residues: CASSPRTAYGYTF.

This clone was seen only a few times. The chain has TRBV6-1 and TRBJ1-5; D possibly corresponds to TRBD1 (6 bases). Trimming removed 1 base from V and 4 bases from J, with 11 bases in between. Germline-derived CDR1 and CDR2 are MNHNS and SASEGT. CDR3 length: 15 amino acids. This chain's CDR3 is CASSEEGTPNQPQHF. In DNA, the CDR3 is TGTGCCAGCAGTGAAGAGGGGACACCTAATCAGCCCCAGCATTTT.